Below, one T cell receptor beta chain is given with its context. The antigen is not known. The entry originates in a study of T cells in localized non-small cell lung cancer. Study outcomes and limitations: Sequencing was limited to one tumor region, leaving the possibility of heterogeneity open.

This table comes from immunoSEQ multiplex PCR, and its TCRdb copy is limited to in-frame clones, with some not included. The sample gives 45,000 to 55,000 clones, around 77% of which show up once; about a sixth is in the top ten. Trimming took 7 bases from V and 2 from J; bases not matched to a gene: 8. Germline V lookup: CDR1 SGHAT, CDR2 FQNNGV. There are 15 residues in the CDR3. The chain has TRBV11-2 and TRBJ2-5, with 9 positions matching TRBD2. The sequence was obtained from a man between 40 and 70 years old with stage I squamous cell lung carcinoma. The starting material was peripheral blood, obtained before any cancer treatment. The CDR3 sequence is CASNERGALQETQYF. DNA for the CDR3: TGTGCCAGCAACGAGCGGGGGGCATTACAAGAGACCCAGTACTTC.